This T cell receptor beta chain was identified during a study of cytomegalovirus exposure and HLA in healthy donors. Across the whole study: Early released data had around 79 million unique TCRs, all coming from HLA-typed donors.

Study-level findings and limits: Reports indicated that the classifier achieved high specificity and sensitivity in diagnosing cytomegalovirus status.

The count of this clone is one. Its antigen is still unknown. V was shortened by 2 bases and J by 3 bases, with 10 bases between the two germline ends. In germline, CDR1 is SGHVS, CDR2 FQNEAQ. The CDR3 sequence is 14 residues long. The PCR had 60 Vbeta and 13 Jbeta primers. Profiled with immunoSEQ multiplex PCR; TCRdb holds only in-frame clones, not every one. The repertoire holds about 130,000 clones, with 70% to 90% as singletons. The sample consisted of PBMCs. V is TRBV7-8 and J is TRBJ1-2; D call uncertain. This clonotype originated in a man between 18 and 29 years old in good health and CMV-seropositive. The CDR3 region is CASSLSEGDYGYTF. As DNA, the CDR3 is TGTGCCAGCAGCTTAAGCGAGGGAGACTATGGCTACACCTTC. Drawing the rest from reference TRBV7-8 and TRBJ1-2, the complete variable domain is GAGVSQSPRYKVAKRGQDVALRCDPISGHVSLFWYQQALGQGPEFLTYFQNEAQLDKSGLPSDRFFAERPEGSVSTLKIQRTQQEDSAVYLCASSLSEGDYGYTFGSGTRLTVV.